Presented here are 15 T cell receptor beta chains from one specimen sequenced in a study of T cell responses to AZD1222 COVID-19 vaccine. Clones were read by immunoSEQ multiplex PCR, and TCRdb kept only the in-frame ones, dropping some. Of roughly 50,000 clones listed, 80% to 90% were seen once; the top ten hold about 14%. Source: peripheral blood, taken 28 days after the second AZD1222 dose. The receptor set was obtained from an adult who received the AZD1222 COVID-19 vaccine.

In DNA form, the CDR3 reads TGTGCCAGCAGGGACAGTAATCAGCCCCAGCATTTT. Its translation is CASRDSNQPQHF. J is TRBJ1-5 and V is TRBV6-5; D is possibly TRBD1 (6 bases). This CDR3 is 12 amino acids long. The ends were cut back, 6 bases at V and 4 bases at J, with 7 bases in the middle. Germline V gives CDR1 MNHEY, CDR2 SVGAGI.

The chain has TRBV10-1 and TRBJ1-5; unclear D gene. The V end was cut by 7 bases, the J end by 4 bases, with 17 bases between. The CDR3 spans 15 residues. The germline V gene encodes CDR1 WNHNN and CDR2 SYGVQD (reference sequence). As DNA, the CDR3 is TGCGCCAGCAAAGTAGGGCGGGATGATAATCAGCCCCAGCATTTT. Its translation is CASKVGRDDNQPQHF.

The chain is built from TRBV11-3 and TRBJ1-1; no firm D call. CDR3 length: 13 amino acids. The V end was cut by 3 bases, the J end by 6 bases, with 11 bases between. CDR1 SGHNT and CDR2 YENEEA come from the germline V gene. In DNA form, the CDR3 reads TGTGCCAGCAGCTTCAGATACGAAGCTGAAGCTTTCTTT. This translates into CASSFRYEAEAFF. The full variable domain, in which reference TRBV11-3 and TRBJ1-1 provide the parts outside the CDR3, is EAGVVQSPRYKIIEKKQPVAFWCNPISGHNTLYWYLQNLGQGPELLIRYENEEAVDDSQLPKDRFSAERLKGVDSTLKIQPAELGDSAVYLCASSFRYEAEAFFGQGTRLTVV.

V and J are TRBV6-4 and TRBJ2-7; no clear D gene. Trimming pared 2 bases from V and 4 bases from J, leaving 33 bases between. The length of the CDR3 is 21 residues. Per the germline V gene, CDR1 is MRHNA and CDR2 is SNTAGT. Here the CDR3 reads CASSDPNSPGLMATVKYEQYF. CDR3 DNA sequence: TGTGCCAGCAGTGACCCCAATTCGCCTGGGTTGATGGCTACAGTTAAGTACGAGCAGTACTTC.

The rearrangement joins TRBV19 to TRBJ2-1; no firm D call. Germline-derived CDR1 and CDR2 are LNHDA and SQIVND (reference sequence). The ends were cut back, 5 bases at V and 7 bases at J, with 12 bases in the middle. CDR3 length equals 13 residues. The CDR3 sequence: CASSLLLRNEQFF. The CDR3 coding sequence is TGTGCCAGTAGTTTGCTACTCAGAAATGAGCAGTTCTTC.

The chain is built from TRBV7-2 and TRBJ2-3; weak D call: TRBD2 (6 bases). The CDR3 length is 15 residues. Germline V gene lookup returns CDR1 SGHTA and CDR2 FQGNSA. V was trimmed by 7 bases and J by 4 bases, leaving 18 bases between them. CDR3 nucleotides: TGTGCCAGCAACAAGGCCGGGAGACAGTCAGATACGCAGTATTTT. It is translated as CASNKAGRQSDTQYF.

The genes are TRBV6-5 and TRBJ2-3; no clear D gene. The CDR3 runs to 16 residues. Deletions cut 0 bases from V and 1 base from J, with 11 bases between. Germline V lookup: CDR1 MNHEY, CDR2 SVGAGI. The CDR3 coding sequence is TGTGCCAGCAGTTACTCGCCCCTTCGGGGCACAGATACGCAGTATTTT. This codes for CASSYSPLRGTDTQYF.

V is TRBV12-3 or TRBV12-4 and J is TRBJ1-3; no firm D call. The CDR3 spans 11 residues. Between the trimmed V and J ends, which lost 7 bases and 4 bases, there was a span of 5 bases. The DNA for the CDR3 is TGTGCCAGCATGCAGGGAAACACCATATATTTT. This codes for CASMQGNTIYF.

This chain links TRBV5-4 with TRBJ2-3; no definite D call. The germline V gene encodes CDR1 SGHNT and CDR2 YYREEE (reference sequence). Trimming took 2 bases from V and 0 from J, leaving 10 bases between them. This CDR3 is 15 amino acids long. CDR3 bases: TGTGCCAGCAGCTTATACGGGTCTAGCACAGATACGCAGTATTTT. This codes for CASSLYGSSTDTQYF.

The chain employs TRBV15 and TRBJ1-1; D perhaps matches TRBD1 (5 bases). CDR1 and CDR2 (germline): LNHNV, YYDKDF (reference sequence). The CDR3 contains 14 residues. The V end was cut by 0 bases, the J end by 6 bases, with 11 bases between. CDR3 loop: CATSREGRDAEAFF. The CDR3, as DNA: TGTGCCACCAGCAGAGAAGGTAGGGACGCTGAAGCTTTCTTT.

This chain joins TRBV30 and TRBJ1-1, with D hard to call. Germline V gene data show CDR1 as GTSNPN and CDR2 as SVGIG (reference sequence). The CDR3 loop spans 14 amino acids. The V gene lost 4 bases and the J gene lost 5 bases, with 17 bases spanning the gap. CDR3 DNA: TGTGCCTGGAATATGGGTGGGCAATGGACTGAAGCTTTCTTT. Translating gives CAWNMGGQWTEAFF.

J is TRBJ2-7 and V is TRBV29-1; 8 nucleotides agree with TRBD1. CDR3 length: 13 residues. The junction had 9 bases not matched to a gene; V was cut back by 4 bases and J by 7 bases. Germline V CDR1 and CDR2: SQVTM, ANQGSEA. The CDR3, as DNA: TGCAGCGTTGGGCCCACAGGGGGTCGAGAGCAGTACTTC. It encodes CSVGPTGGREQYF.

The chain combines TRBV30 with TRBJ1-2, with D maybe TRBD1 (6 bases). Trimming stripped 0 bases from V and 4 bases from J, with 12 bases between. The CDR3 totals 14 residues. CDR1 and CDR2 (germline): GTSNPN, SVGIG (reference sequence). CDR3 amino acids: CAWSVLGQIYGYTF. The DNA for the CDR3 is TGTGCCTGGAGTGTACTAGGACAGATCTATGGCTACACCTTC. Together with reference TRBV30 and TRBJ1-2, the CDR3 gives the full variable domain: SQTIHQWPATLVQPVGSPLSLECTVEGTSNPNLYWYRQAAGRGLQLLFYSVGIGQISSEVPQNLSASRPQDRQFILSSKKLLLSDSGFYLCAWSVLGQIYGYTFGSGTRLTVV.

The chain joins TRBV5-1 to TRBJ1-1; no definite D call. CDR3 length equals 14 residues. CDR1 SGHRS and CDR2 YFSETQ come from the germline V gene. V lost 0 bases and J lost 6, with 12 bases in between. The CDR3 spells CASSLERVGAEAFF. The CDR3 DNA reads as TGCGCCAGCAGCTTGGAGAGGGTGGGAGCTGAAGCTTTCTTT.

The J gene is TRBJ1-6, the V gene TRBV10-2; TRBD1 agrees at 7 bases. V dropped 6 bases and J dropped 5; count of bases not matched to a gene: 7. Germline CDR1 WSHSY, CDR2 SAAADI. The CDR3 spans 15 residues. The chain's CDR3 is CASSPRDRNNSPLHF. The DNA of the CDR3 is TGCGCCAGCAGCCCCCGGGACAGAAATAATTCACCCCTCCACTTT.